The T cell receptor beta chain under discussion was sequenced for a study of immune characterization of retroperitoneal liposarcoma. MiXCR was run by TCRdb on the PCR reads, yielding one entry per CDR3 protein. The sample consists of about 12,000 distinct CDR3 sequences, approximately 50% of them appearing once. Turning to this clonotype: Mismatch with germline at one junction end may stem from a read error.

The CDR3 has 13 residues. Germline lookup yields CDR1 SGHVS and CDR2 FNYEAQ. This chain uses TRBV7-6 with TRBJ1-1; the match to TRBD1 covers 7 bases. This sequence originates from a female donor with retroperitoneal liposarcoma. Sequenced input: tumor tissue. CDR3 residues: CASRPGGGTEVFF. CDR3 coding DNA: TGTGCCAGCAGGCCAGGGGGGGGCACTGAAGTTTTCTTT.